Each of the 31 T cell receptor beta chains below was sequenced from the same sample in a study of blood T cell repertoires in COVID-19. TCRdb keeps only in-frame clones here, not all; method: immunoSEQ multiplex PCR. This sample has around 130,000 clones, with about 80% found just once. The sample taken for sequencing was peripheral blood. These receptors all stem from a woman aged 60-75 years with acute or convalescent COVID-19.

The chain couples TRBV20-1 to TRBJ1-3; D is unclear. From germline, CDR1 is DFQATT and CDR2 SNEGSKA (reference sequence). Trimming removed 3 bases from V and 1 base from J, with 4 bases in between. This CDR3 region has 12 residues. CDR3 sequence (DNA): TGCAGTGCTAGTCGTTCTGGAAACACCATATATTTT. Translation gives CSASRSGNTIYF.

This clone has only one observation. The chain has TRBV3-1 (or the pseudogene TRBV3-2) and TRBJ1-6; D remains ambiguous. The CDR3 has 15 residues. V gave up 4 bases and J gave up 7 bases, with 14 bases separating them. From germline, CDR1 is LGHDT and CDR2 YNNKEL (reference sequence). The CDR3 sequence: CASSPVHTLNSPLHF. The CDR3 DNA follows: TGTGCCAGCAGCCCAGTGCACACACTAAATTCACCCCTCCACTTT.

This sequence joins TRBV7-9 and TRBJ1-2; unclear D gene. Germline V gene lookup returns CDR1 SEHNR and CDR2 FQNEAQ (reference sequence). This CDR3 contains 13 residues. V was shortened by 5 bases and J by 4 bases, with 11 bases between the two germline ends. CDR3 in amino acids: CASSEDSSYGYTF. CDR3 DNA sequence: TGTGCCAGCAGCGAAGACTCGAGCTATGGCTACACCTTC. Based on the CDR3 plus reference TRBV7-9 and TRBJ1-2, the full variable domain is DTGVSQNPRHKITKRGQNVTFRCDPISEHNRLYWYRQTLGQGPEFLTYFQNEAQLEKSRLLSDRFSAERPKGSFSTLEIQRTEQGDSAMYLCASSEDSSYGYTFGSGTRLTVV.

This rearrangement joins TRBV7-3 to TRBJ2-7, with 8 bases identical to TRBD1. CDR3 size: 13 residues. Germline CDR1 reads SGHTA; CDR2 reads FQGTGA. V lost 4 bases to trimming and J lost 9 bases; unmatched junction nucleotides: 8. This chain's CDR3 is CASSSGQGRAQYF. As DNA, the CDR3 is TGTGCCAGCAGCTCCGGACAGGGTCGGGCGCAGTACTTC.

The chain uses TRBV4-1 and TRBJ1-5; D gene uncertain. The CDR3 totals 16 residues. Germline V CDR1 and CDR2: MGHRA, YSYEKL. The ends were cut back, 0 bases at V and 6 bases at J, with 15 bases in the middle. The CDR3 here is CASSQDWRVEGQPQHF. The CDR3 coding sequence is TGCGCCAGCAGCCAAGATTGGAGGGTAGAGGGTCAGCCCCAGCATTTT.

The rearrangement joins TRBV2 to TRBJ1-6, with 8 bases matching TRBD1. CDR1 is SNHLY, CDR2 FYNNEI, per germline. Unmatched junction bases numbered 5, after V lost 3 bases and J lost 10 bases. This CDR3 region has 14 residues. DNA of the CDR3: TGTGCCAGCAGTGATCAGGGGGCCGGATCACCCCTCCACTTT. This encodes CASSDQGAGSPLHF.

This clone was recorded only once. This sequence joins TRBV6-5 and TRBJ2-7; 8 bases are shared with TRBD1. V was clipped by 8 bases and J by 5 bases; unmatched bases: 2. The CDR3 totals 11 residues. The V gene's germline CDR1 is MNHEY and CDR2 SVGAGI. The CDR3 DNA is TGTGCCAGCGGACAGGGCGACGAGCAGTACGTC. Protein: CASGQGDEQYV.

This chain connects TRBV27 to TRBJ2-1; tentatively, D is TRBD1 (5 bases). Deletions cut 2 bases from V and 4 bases from J, with 12 bases between. Per the germline V gene, CDR1 is MNHEY and CDR2 is SMNVEV (reference sequence). This CDR3 has 15 residues. The CDR3 DNA reads TGTGCCAGCAGTTTAAGGACAAGATCTTACAATGAGCAGTTCTTC. Protein sequence: CASSLRTRSYNEQFF.

The V and J genes are TRBV25-1 and TRBJ2-7; D is ambiguous. The CDR3 consists of 15 residues. V was clipped by 5 bases and J by 3 bases, with 17 bases between them. CDR1 MGHDK and CDR2 SYGVNS come from the germline V gene. The CDR3: CASSNENRGLYEQYF. DNA of the CDR3: TGTGCCAGCAGTAACGAAAATCGAGGCCTCTACGAGCAGTACTTC.

DNA of the CDR3: TGTGCCAGCAGCACGACAGGGAGGTTGGGGGTTAGCAATCAGCCCCAGCATTTT. Protein: CASSTTGRLGVSNQPQHF. The V call is TRBV28, the J call TRBJ1-5, with 7 nucleotides matching TRBD1. The V segment lost 6 bases and the J segment 0 bases; nucleotides outside the gene matches: 14. The CDR3 is made up of 18 amino acids. Germline-derived CDR1 and CDR2 are MDHEN and SYDVKM.

V is TRBV6-6 and J is TRBJ1-2; tentative D call: TRBD1 (5 bases). Germline-derived CDR1 and CDR2 are MNHNY and SVGAGI (reference sequence). There are 14 residues in the CDR3. Trimming removed 6 bases at V and 5 bases at J, with 16 bases between. The CDR3 loop reads CASSPGGSDYGYTF. CDR3 DNA: TGTGCCAGCAGCCCCGGGGGATCCGATTATGGCTACACCTTC.

The chain joins TRBV21-1 to TRBJ2-7; the table assigns TRBD1, which was not confirmed against the DNA. TRBV21-1 is shown as a pseudogene. There are 16 residues in the CDR3. The CDR3 sequence is CASSKELDRVSYEQYV. The DNA of the CDR3 is TGTGCCAGCAGCAAAGAATTAGACAGGGTCTCCTACGAGCAGTACGTC.

The J gene is TRBJ1-1, the V gene TRBV7-9; unclear D gene. V was pared by 0 bases and J by 10 bases, with 9 bases between. Germline assignment: CDR1 SEHNR and CDR2 FQNEAQ (reference sequence). The CDR3 consists of 12 residues. The CDR3 DNA sequence: TGTGCCAGCAGCTTAGCTGAGGAGGGAGCTTTCTTT. Protein product: CASSLAEEGAFF.

This clone was recorded once. The chain uses TRBV2 and TRBJ1-1, with TRBD1 as a possible D gene (5 bases). This CDR3 comprises 15 residues. The germline CDR1 and CDR2 sequences are SNHLY and FYNNEI. V lost 4 bases and J lost 3, with 15 bases in between. CDR3 nucleotides: TGTGCCAGCAGTGCGGACCTTGTCAGGGACACTGAAGCTTTCTTT. This sequence encodes CASSADLVRDTEAFF.

V and J are TRBV7-9 and TRBJ1-1, with D hard to call. This CDR3 has 14 residues. V shed 1 base and J shed 0 bases, with 6 bases lying between them. Germline V CDR1 and CDR2: SEHNR, FQNEAQ (reference sequence). CDR3 amino acids: CASSLDRVNTEAFF. CDR3 nucleotides: TGTGCCAGCAGCTTAGACAGAGTGAACACTGAAGCTTTCTTT.

V usage is TRBV27 and J usage is TRBJ1-4; D is possibly TRBD1 (5 bases). The CDR3 contains 14 residues. Germline assignment: CDR1 MNHEY and CDR2 SMNVEV (reference sequence). V was shortened by 4 bases and J by 8 bases, with 14 bases between the two germline ends. The CDR3 sequence: CASSSRGFGEKLFF. The CDR3 nucleotides read TGTGCCAGCAGTTCCCGGGGGTTCGGCGAAAAACTGTTTTTT.

The chain joins TRBV13 to TRBJ2-1, with 10 bases that match TRBD2. Germline assignment: CDR1 PRHDT and CDR2 FYEKMQ (reference sequence). This CDR3 spans 16 amino acids. J lost 7 bases, V lost 5 bases, and 11 bases had no gene match. The CDR3 sequence is CASSRLSGGARNEQFF. In DNA, the CDR3 is TGTGCCAGCAGCCGACTAAGCGGGGGGGCAAGGAATGAGCAGTTCTTC.

The V gene is TRBV24-1, the J gene TRBJ2-5; 7 positions agree with TRBD1. The CDR3 consists of 14 residues. Trimming removed 3 bases from V and 5 bases from J; junction bases left unmatched: 5. The germline V gene encodes CDR1 KGHDR and CDR2 SFDVKD. The CDR3 region is CATSDPTGLETQYF. DNA for the CDR3: TGTGCCACCAGTGATCCGACAGGGCTGGAGACCCAGTACTTC.

The chain is built from TRBV7-9 and TRBJ2-5; 8 nucleotides match TRBD1. The trim removed 3 bases at V and 4 bases at J, leaving 7 bases unmatched. CDR1 is SEHNR and CDR2 is FQNEAQ in the germline V gene (reference sequence). CDR3 length equals 15 residues. DNA of the CDR3: TGTGCCAGCAGCTTTGGACAGGGCCTTCGAGAGACCCAGTACTTC. This gives the protein CASSFGQGLRETQYF. Filled out from reference TRBV7-9 and TRBJ2-5, the complete variable domain reads DTGVSQNPRHKITKRGQNVTFRCDPISEHNRLYWYRQTLGQGPEFLTYFQNEAQLEKSRLLSDRFSAERPKGSFSTLEIQRTEQGDSAMYLCASSFGQGLRETQYFGPGTRLLVL.

The sample holds a few counts of this clone. The genes are TRBV19 and TRBJ1-6; 8 bases line up with TRBD1. The CDR3 sequence is 20 residues long. J gave up 0 bases and V 4 bases, and 14 bases lay outside the gene matches. CDR1 is LNHDA and CDR2 is SQIVND in the germline V gene (reference sequence). CDR3 sequence: CASSTVDPRGQSSYNSPLHF. The CDR3 region has the DNA TGTGCCAGTAGTACCGTGGATCCCAGGGGGCAGAGCTCCTATAATTCACCCCTCCACTTT.

The chain uses TRBV2 and TRBJ1-1, with TRBD1 matching 8 bases. Losses at the gene ends were 4 bases for V and 5 bases for J; bases not matched to a gene: 9. There are 15 residues in the CDR3. In germline, CDR1 is SNHLY, CDR2 FYNNEI. In DNA, the CDR3 is TGTGCCAGCAGTGCTGACAGGGGTGGATTGACTGAAGCTTTCTTT. Amino acid sequence: CASSADRGGLTEAFF.

The chain combines TRBV7-7 with TRBJ2-7; TRBD1 matches 8 bases. Losses at the gene ends were 5 bases for V and 2 bases for J; bases not matched to a gene: 8. CDR1 is SSHAT and CDR2 is FNYEAQ in the germline V gene (reference sequence). CDR3 length: 15 residues. In DNA, the CDR3 is TGTGCCAGCAGCCTCGAGACAGGGGAGACCTACGAGCAGTACTTC. Protein sequence: CASSLETGETYEQYF.

The chain uses TRBV29-1 and TRBJ1-2; a possible D gene is TRBD1 (5 bases). Germline CDR1 is SQVTM and CDR2 is ANQGSEA. The V gene lost 6 bases and the J gene lost 3 bases, with 14 bases spanning the gap. The CDR3 has 13 amino acids. The CDR3 DNA sequence: TGCAGCGTGACTTACGGGGGGGACTATGGCTACACCTTC. Its protein product is CSVTYGGDYGYTF. Full variable domain (outside the CDR3, taken from reference TRBV29-1 and TRBJ1-2): SAVISQKPSRDICQRGTSLTIQCQVDSQVTMMFWYRQQPGQSLTLIATANQGSEATYESGFVIDKFPISRPNLTFSTLTVSNMSPEDSSIYLCSVTYGGDYGYTFGSGTRLTVV.

This chain joins TRBV2 and TRBJ2-3; TRBD1 aligns across 9 bases. Germline V CDR1 and CDR2: SNHLY, FYNNEI. The CDR3 contains 15 residues. V lost 5 bases and J lost 0; bases outside the gene matches: 3. For the CDR3, the DNA is TGTGCCAGCAGTTTGACAGGGGGAAGCACAGATACGCAGTATTTT. This encodes CASSLTGGSTDTQYF. The complete variable domain, with remaining parts taken from reference TRBV2 and TRBJ2-3, reads EPEVTQTPSHQVTQMGQEVILRCVPISNHLYFYWYRQILGQKVEFLVSFYNNEISEKSEIFDDQFSVERPDGSNFTLKIRSTKLEDSAMYFCASSLTGGSTDTQYFGPGTRLTVL.

This chain uses TRBV19 with TRBJ1-5; no firm D call. The V end was cut by 0 bases, the J end by 6 bases, with 12 bases between. CDR1 and CDR2 (germline): LNHDA, SQIVND (reference sequence). This CDR3 is built from 15 residues. The CDR3 spells CASSIDRQGGQPQHF. The CDR3 bases are TGTGCCAGTAGTATAGACAGACAAGGAGGTCAGCCCCAGCATTTT.

The chain links TRBV4-1 to TRBJ2-4; unclear D gene. This CDR3 has 14 residues. The V end lost 5 bases, the J end lost 2 bases, and 10 bases lay between the germline ends. Germline CDR1 is MGHRA and CDR2 is YSYEKL. In nucleotides, the CDR3 is TGCGCCAGCAGCGATGGAACTACCAAAAACATTCAGTACTTC. The encoded protein is CASSDGTTKNIQYF.

V usage is TRBV3-1 (or the pseudogene TRBV3-2) and J usage is TRBJ1-1; tentative D call: TRBD1 (6 bases). The CDR3 contains 15 residues. Germline V gene data show CDR1 as LGHDT and CDR2 as YNNKEL (reference sequence). Trimming removed 3 bases from V and 0 bases from J, with 11 bases in between. The CDR3 loop reads CASSQAGQLNTEAFF. The CDR3, as DNA: TGTGCCAGCAGCCAGGCAGGACAGTTGAACACTGAAGCTTTCTTT.

V is TRBV5-4 and J is TRBJ1-1, with D possibly being TRBD1 (5 bases). V was clipped by 4 bases and J by 9 bases, with 22 bases between them. CDR1 and CDR2 from the germline V gene are SGHNT and YYREEE (reference sequence). This CDR3 comprises 15 residues. The DNA for the CDR3 is TGTGCCAGCAGCCACGGGGGGTTGAGGGACGGAAAAGCTTTCTTT. Amino acids: CASSHGGLRDGKAFF.

This clone was recorded only once. This sequence joins TRBV29-1 and TRBJ2-1; 7 nucleotides align to TRBD2. V shed 4 bases and J 3 bases; nucleotides not matched to a gene: 0. The germline gives CDR1 SQVTM, CDR2 ANQGSEA. The CDR3 consists of 12 residues. The CDR3 DNA reads as TGCAGCGTTGGGGACTACTACAATGAGCAGTTCTTC. Protein: CSVGDYYNEQFF.

CDR3 DNA: TGTGCCAGCAGGAGGAAAAGGCCGCTTAATGAAAAACTGTTTTTT. Amino acids: CASRRKRPLNEKLFF. The genes are TRBV28 and TRBJ1-4; the D is unclear. Germline-derived CDR1 and CDR2 are MDHEN and SYDVKM. This CDR3 contains 15 residues. Trimming removed 6 bases at V and 4 bases at J, with 15 bases between.

The chain has TRBV7-9 and TRBJ2-5; TRBD1 is a possible D gene (5 bases). Germline V lookup: CDR1 SEHNR, CDR2 FQNEAQ (reference sequence). The CDR3 spans 13 residues. Trimming removed 7 bases at V and 2 bases at J, with 11 bases between. CDR3 amino acids: CASTPQGQETQYF. In DNA form, the CDR3 reads TGTGCCAGCACTCCCCAGGGACAAGAGACCCAGTACTTC.